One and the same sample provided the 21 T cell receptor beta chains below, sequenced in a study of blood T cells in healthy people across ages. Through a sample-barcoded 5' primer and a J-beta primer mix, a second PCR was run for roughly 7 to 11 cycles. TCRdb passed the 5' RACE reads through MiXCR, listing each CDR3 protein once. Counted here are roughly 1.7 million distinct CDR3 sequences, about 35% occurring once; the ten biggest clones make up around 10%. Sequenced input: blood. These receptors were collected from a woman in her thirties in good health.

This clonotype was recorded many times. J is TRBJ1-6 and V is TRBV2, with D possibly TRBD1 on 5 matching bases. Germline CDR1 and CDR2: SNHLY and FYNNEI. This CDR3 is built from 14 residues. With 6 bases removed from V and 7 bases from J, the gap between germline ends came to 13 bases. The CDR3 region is CASSRRRENSPLHF. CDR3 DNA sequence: TGTGCCAGCAGCCGACGCAGGGAAAATTCACCCCTCCACTTT. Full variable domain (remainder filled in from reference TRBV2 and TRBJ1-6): EPEVTQTPSHQVTQMGQEVILRCVPISNHLYFYWYRQILGQKVEFLVSFYNNEISEKSEIFDDQFSVERPDGSNFTLKIRSTKLEDSAMYFCASSRRRENSPLHFGNGTRLTVT.

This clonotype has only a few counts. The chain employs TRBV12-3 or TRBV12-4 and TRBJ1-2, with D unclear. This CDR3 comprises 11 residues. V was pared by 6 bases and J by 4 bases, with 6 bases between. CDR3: CASRDAYGYTF. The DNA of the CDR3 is TGTGCCAGCAGGGACGCCTATGGCTACACCTTC.

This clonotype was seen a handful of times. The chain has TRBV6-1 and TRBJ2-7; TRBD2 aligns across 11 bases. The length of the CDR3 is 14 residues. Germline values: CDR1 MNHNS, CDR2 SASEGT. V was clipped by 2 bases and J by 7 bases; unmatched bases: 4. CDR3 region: CASSERLAGREQYF. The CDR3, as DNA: TGTGCCAGCAGTGAAAGACTAGCGGGGAGAGAGCAGTACTTC.

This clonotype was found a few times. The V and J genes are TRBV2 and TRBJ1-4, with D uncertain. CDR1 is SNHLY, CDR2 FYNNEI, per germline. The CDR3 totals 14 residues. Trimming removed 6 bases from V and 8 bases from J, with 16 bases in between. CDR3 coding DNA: TGTGCCAGCAGCCCCAGTGGGGTAGGGGAAAAACTGTTTTTT. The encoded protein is CASSPSGVGEKLFF.

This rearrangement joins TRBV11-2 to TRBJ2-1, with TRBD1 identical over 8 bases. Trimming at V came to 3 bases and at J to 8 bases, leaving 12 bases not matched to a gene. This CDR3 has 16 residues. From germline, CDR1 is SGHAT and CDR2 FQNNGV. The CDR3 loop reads CASSFRTGLIMHEQFF. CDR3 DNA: TGTGCCAGCAGCTTTCGGACAGGGTTGATAATGCATGAGCAGTTCTTC.

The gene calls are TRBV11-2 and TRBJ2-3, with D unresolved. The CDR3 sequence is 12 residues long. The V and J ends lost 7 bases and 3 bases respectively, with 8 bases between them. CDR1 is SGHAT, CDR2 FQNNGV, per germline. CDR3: CASTSVTDTQYF. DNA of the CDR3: TGTGCCAGCACGAGTGTGACAGATACGCAGTATTTT.

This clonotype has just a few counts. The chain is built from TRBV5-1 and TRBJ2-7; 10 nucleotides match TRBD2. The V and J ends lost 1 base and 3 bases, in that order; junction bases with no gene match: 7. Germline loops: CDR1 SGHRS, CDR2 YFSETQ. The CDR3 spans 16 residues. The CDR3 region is CASSLTSGEGFYEQYF. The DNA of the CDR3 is TGCGCCAGCAGCTTGACTAGCGGGGAGGGATTCTACGAGCAGTACTTC.

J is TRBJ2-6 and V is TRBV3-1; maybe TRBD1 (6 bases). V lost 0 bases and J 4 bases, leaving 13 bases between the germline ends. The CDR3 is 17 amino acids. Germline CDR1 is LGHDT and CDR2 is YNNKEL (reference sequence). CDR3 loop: CASSQDSRGTGANVLTF. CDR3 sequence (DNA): TGTGCCAGCAGCCAAGATTCTAGGGGGACCGGGGCCAACGTCCTGACTTTC.

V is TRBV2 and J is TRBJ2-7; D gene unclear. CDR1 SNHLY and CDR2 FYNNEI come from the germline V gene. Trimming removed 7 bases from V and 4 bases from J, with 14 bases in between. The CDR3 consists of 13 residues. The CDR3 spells CASMGFTGYEQYF. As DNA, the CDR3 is TGTGCCAGCATGGGGTTTACGGGTTACGAGCAGTACTTC.

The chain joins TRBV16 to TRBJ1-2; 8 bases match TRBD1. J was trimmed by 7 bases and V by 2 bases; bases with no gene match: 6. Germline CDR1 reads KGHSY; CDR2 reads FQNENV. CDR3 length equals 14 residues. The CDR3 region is CASSQPQDRAGYTF. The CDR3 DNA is TGTGCCAGCAGCCAACCTCAGGACAGGGCTGGCTACACCTTC.

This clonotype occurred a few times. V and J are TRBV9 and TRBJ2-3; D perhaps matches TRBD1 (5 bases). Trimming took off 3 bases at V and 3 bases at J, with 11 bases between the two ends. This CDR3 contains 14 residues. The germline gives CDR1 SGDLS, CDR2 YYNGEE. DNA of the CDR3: TGTGCCAGCAGCGAGAAGGGGTTAACAGATACGCAGTATTTT. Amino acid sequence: CASSEKGLTDTQYF.

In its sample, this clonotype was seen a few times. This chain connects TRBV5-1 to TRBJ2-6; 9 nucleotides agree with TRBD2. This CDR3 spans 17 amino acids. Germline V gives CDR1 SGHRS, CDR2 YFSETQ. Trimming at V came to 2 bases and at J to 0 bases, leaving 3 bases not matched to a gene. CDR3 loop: CASSFLAGNSGANVLTF. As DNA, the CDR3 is TGCGCCAGCAGCTTTCTAGCGGGGAACTCTGGGGCCAACGTCCTGACTTTC.

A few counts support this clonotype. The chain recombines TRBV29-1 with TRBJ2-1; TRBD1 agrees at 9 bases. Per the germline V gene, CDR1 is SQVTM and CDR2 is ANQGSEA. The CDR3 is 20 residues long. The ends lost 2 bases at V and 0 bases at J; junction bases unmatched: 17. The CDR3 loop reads CSVERSQGARTMSSYNEQFF. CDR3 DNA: TGCAGCGTTGAAAGGTCACAGGGGGCGAGGACTATGAGCTCCTACAATGAGCAGTTCTTC.

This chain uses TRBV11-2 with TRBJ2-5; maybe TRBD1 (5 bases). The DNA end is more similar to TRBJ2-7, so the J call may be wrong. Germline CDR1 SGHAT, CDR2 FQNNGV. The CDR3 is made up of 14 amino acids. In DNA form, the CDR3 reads TGTGCCAGCAGCTTCGTGGAAGGGGCCCACGAGCAGTACTTC. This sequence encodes CASSFVEGAHEQYF.

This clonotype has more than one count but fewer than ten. CDR3 DNA sequence: TGCAGTGCTAGAGGGCCGACTAGCGGGGGCCCTAAAAGACAAGAGACCCAGTACTTC. Protein product: CSARGPTSGGPKRQETQYF. V is TRBV20-1 and J is TRBJ2-5; the match to TRBD2 covers 12 bases. V lost 1 base to trimming and J lost 2 bases; unmatched junction nucleotides: 14. Germline V gives CDR1 DFQATT, CDR2 SNEGSKA (reference sequence). There are 19 residues in the CDR3.

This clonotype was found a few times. DNA for the CDR3: TGTGCCATCAGGCCTGGGCGCTCTGGAAACACCATATATTTT. Translating it yields CAIRPGRSGNTIYF. The chain uses TRBV10-3 and TRBJ1-3, with D unresolved. The CDR3 loop spans 14 amino acids. Trimming removed 6 bases from V and 0 bases from J, with 9 bases in between. Germline V gene sequence: CDR1 ENHRY, CDR2 SYGVKD.

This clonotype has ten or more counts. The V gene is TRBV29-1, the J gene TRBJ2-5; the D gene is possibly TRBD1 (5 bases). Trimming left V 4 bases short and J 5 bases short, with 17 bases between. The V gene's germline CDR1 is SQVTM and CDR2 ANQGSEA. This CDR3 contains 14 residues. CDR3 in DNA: TGCAGCGTTGCGGCAGGGCCGGACGTGGAGACCCAGTACTTC. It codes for CSVAAGPDVETQYF.

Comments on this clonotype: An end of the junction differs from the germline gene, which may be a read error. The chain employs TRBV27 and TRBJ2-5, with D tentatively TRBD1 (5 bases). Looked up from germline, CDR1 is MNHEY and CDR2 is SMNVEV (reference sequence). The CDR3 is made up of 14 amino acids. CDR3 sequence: CTSSSWTNQETQYF. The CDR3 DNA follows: TGTACCAGCAGTTCCTGGACAAACCAAGAGACCCAGTACTTC.

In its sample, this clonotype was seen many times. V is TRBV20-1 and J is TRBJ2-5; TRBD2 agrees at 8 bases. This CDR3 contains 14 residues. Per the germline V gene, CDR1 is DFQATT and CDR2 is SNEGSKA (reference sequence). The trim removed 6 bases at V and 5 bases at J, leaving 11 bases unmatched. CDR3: CSAAAGGRRETQYF. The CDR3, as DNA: TGCAGTGCCGCCGCGGGGGGCCGAAGGGAGACCCAGTACTTC.

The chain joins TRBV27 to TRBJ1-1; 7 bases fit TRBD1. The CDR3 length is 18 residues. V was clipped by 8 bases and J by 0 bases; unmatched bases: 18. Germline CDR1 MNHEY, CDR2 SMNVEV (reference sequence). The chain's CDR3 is CASQKRDSLSLMNTEAFF. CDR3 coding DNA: TGTGCCAGCCAAAAGAGGGACAGCCTCAGTTTAATGAACACTGAAGCTTTCTTT.

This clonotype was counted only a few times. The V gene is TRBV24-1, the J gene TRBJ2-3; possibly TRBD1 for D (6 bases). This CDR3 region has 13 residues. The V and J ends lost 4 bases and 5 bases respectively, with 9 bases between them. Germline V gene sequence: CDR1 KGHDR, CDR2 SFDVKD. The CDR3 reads CATSESGVDTQYF. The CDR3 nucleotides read TGTGCCACCAGTGAGTCAGGGGTAGATACGCAGTATTTT.